The 24 T cell receptor beta chains given below trace back to one sample, sequenced in a study of T cell clonality in common variable immunodeficiency. TCRdb keeps only in-frame clones here, not all; method: immunoSEQ multiplex PCR. The specimen has some 80,000 clones, none found just once. The sample comprised peripheral blood mononuclear cells. The receptors come from a person aged 18 to 75 in good health.

This clone was detected ten times or more. The read stops 3 residues short of the end of the CDR3; the missing end is completed from the germline J gene. The V call is TRBV20-1, the J call TRBJ2-3; the match to TRBD2 covers 7 bases. CDR1 is DFQATT and CDR2 is SNEGSKA in the germline V gene (reference sequence). The length of the CDR3 is 12 residues. Unmatched junction bases numbered 5, after V lost 6 bases and J lost 5 bases. The CDR3 here is CSASGKIDTQYF. Incomplete CDR3 DNA: TGCAGTGCAAGCGGGAAGATAGATACG.

This clone was picked up many times. The sequenced CDR3 bases are TGTGCCAGCAACGCTTTACTAGCGGGAGCTTATAATGAG. Translating gives CASNALLAGAYNE. The CDR3 in full is CASNALLAGAYNEQFF. The gene calls are TRBV2 and TRBJ2-1; TRBD2 matches 11 bases. The read finishes 3 residues shy of the CDR3 end, and the germline J gene is used to complete it. CDR3 length equals 16 residues. The germline V gene has CDR1 SNHLY and CDR2 FYNNEI. V lost 7 bases to trimming and J lost 7 bases; unmatched junction nucleotides: 12.

This clone was recorded at least ten times. The DNA read from the CDR3 is TGTGCCAGCAGCCGCCCTACTAACACC. Translating gives CASSRPTNT. The whole CDR3 reads CASSRPTNTLHF. This chain connects TRBV7-2 to TRBJ1-6; D not resolved. The read ends 3 residues early relative to the CDR3; the germline J gene fills the gap. This CDR3 region has 12 residues. The germline V gene has CDR1 SGHTA and CDR2 FQGNSA. Full variable domain (missing parts from reference TRBV7-2 and TRBJ1-6): GAGVSQSPSNKVTEKGKDVELRCDPISGHTALYWYRQSLGQGLEFLIYFQGNSAPDKSGLPSDRFSAERTGGSVSTLTIQRTQQEDSAVYLCASSRPTNTLHFGNGTRLTVT.

This clone was detected many times. The CDR3 sequence: CASILVVYNEQFF. The part of the CDR3 DNA that was read is TGTGCCAGCATCCTAGTGGTATACAATGAG. The gene calls are TRBV2 and TRBJ2-1; D is ambiguous. The read comes to an end 3 residues before the CDR3 does, leaving the germline J gene to fill in the end. The CDR3 spans 13 residues. V gave up 7 bases and J gave up 4 bases, with 11 bases separating them. From germline, CDR1 is SNHLY and CDR2 FYNNEI.

At least ten counts were recorded for this clone. The CDR3 end is not reached by the read, which stops 3 residues before it; the germline J gene fills it in. The V call is TRBV19, the J call TRBJ2-3; no clear D gene. CDR1 and CDR2 (germline): LNHDA, SQIVND (reference sequence). The germline V and J ends were trimmed by 1 base and 1 base, with 3 bases remaining between them. The CDR3 totals 13 residues. CDR3 protein: CASSIVGTDTQYF. Partial CDR3 DNA: TGTGCCAGTAGTATAGTAGGCACAGATACG.

This clone was seen at least ten times. The missing CDR3 end, 3 residues past where the read stops, is filled in from the germline J gene. The chain is built from TRBV11-2 and TRBJ2-2; a possible D gene is TRBD1 (5 bases). Germline assignment: CDR1 SGHAT and CDR2 FQNNGV. This CDR3 has 15 amino acids. V shed 4 bases and J shed 0 bases, with 9 bases lying between them. The CDR3 loop reads CASSSTVANTGELFF. The covered CDR3 bases are TGTGCCAGCAGCTCGACAGTAGCGAACACCGGGGAG.

There are many counts of this clone. The sequenced fragment ends 3 residues before the CDR3 boundary, so the rest is inferred from the germline J gene. The J gene is TRBJ1-3, the V gene TRBV19; D is unclear. Germline values: CDR1 LNHDA, CDR2 SQIVND (reference sequence). The V end was cut by 9 bases, the J end by 2 bases, with 17 bases between. The CDR3 covers 15 residues. The CDR3 protein is CASSTRSATGNTIYF. The part of the CDR3 DNA that was read is TGTGCCAGCTCAACTAGGAGCGCTACTGGAAACACC.

This clone was observed many times. The missing CDR3 end, 3 residues past where the read stops, is filled in from the germline J gene. The chain recombines TRBV7-3 with TRBJ2-5, with 12 bases that match TRBD1. CDR3 length equals 15 residues. J gave up 5 bases and V 5 bases, and 6 bases lay outside the gene matches. Per the germline V gene, CDR1 is SGHTA and CDR2 is FQGTGA. The CDR3: CASSRTGTGGETQYF. The part of the CDR3 DNA that was read is TGTGCCAGCAGCCGGACCGGGACAGGGGGCGAGACC.

This clone was seen at least ten times. From the germline J gene comes the end of the CDR3, since the read stops 3 residues before it. V usage is TRBV19 and J usage is TRBJ2-3, with 9 nucleotides matching TRBD2. CDR3 length: 18 amino acids. Germline V gene sequence: CDR1 LNHDA, CDR2 SQIVND (reference sequence). V dropped 5 bases and J dropped 0; count of bases not matched to a gene: 12. The CDR3 sequence: CASSPKPRLAGSTDTQYF. Partial CDR3 DNA: TGTGCCAGTAGTCCTAAACCCCGGCTAGCGGGGAGCACAGATACG.

This clone has ten or more counts. At one end, the junction sequence differs from germline, possibly due to a read error. From the germline J gene comes the end of the CDR3, since the read stops 3 residues before it. J is TRBJ2-1 and V is TRBV4-2, with TRBD2 matching over 7 bases. CDR1 LGHNA and CDR2 YNFKEQ come from the germline V gene. The CDR3 extends over 17 amino acids. CDR3 bases read: TGCGCCAGCAGCCAATTCGCGGCTAGCGGCCTTTACAATGAG. This codes for CASSQFAASGLYNE. The whole CDR3 protein is CASSQFAASGLYNEQFF.

In this sample, this clone turned up many times. The DNA ends 3 residues before the CDR3 does, and the rest of the CDR3 is filled in from the germline J gene. V and J are TRBV19 and TRBJ2-3; the match to TRBD1 covers 7 bases. The CDR3 loop spans 16 amino acids. Per the germline V gene, CDR1 is LNHDA and CDR2 is SQIVND (reference sequence). Losses at the gene ends were 3 bases for V and 4 bases for J; bases not matched to a gene: 10. The sequenced part of the CDR3 DNA is TGTGCCAGTAGTATCCGGACAGGCTCAAAGGCAGATACG. Its protein product is CASSIRTGSKADT. The whole CDR3 reads CASSIRTGSKADTQYF.

The sample holds many counts of this clone. A read error may produce the germline difference seen at one junction end. The read falls 3 residues short of the CDR3 end, and the missing part is taken from the germline J gene. The chain recombines TRBV4-2 with TRBJ2-2, with D possibly matching TRBD2 (7 bases). Germline V CDR1 and CDR2: LGHNA, YNFKEQ. The CDR3 is 18 amino acids. CDR3 in amino acids: CASSPFGGLEANTGELFF. The sequenced part of the CDR3 DNA is TGCGCCAGCAGCCCTTTCGGGGGGCTAGAGGCAAACACCGGGGAG.

There are many counts of this clone. The read comes to an end 3 residues before the CDR3 does, leaving the germline J gene to fill in the end. The chain recombines TRBV5-1 with TRBJ2-4; TRBD1 matches at 10 bases. The CDR3 loop spans 15 amino acids. Germline trimming cut 4 bases from V and 7 bases from J; bases unmatched to any gene: 8. CDR1 is SGHRS, CDR2 YFSETQ, per germline. The CDR3 DNA, read in part, is TGCGCCAGCAGCCCGGGCGACAGGGGGCGTAACATT. Translated: CASSPGDRGRNI. The complete CDR3 reads CASSPGDRGRNIQYF.

The sample holds many counts of this clone. The read ends 3 residues shy of where the CDR3 ends; the end is completed using the germline J gene. The chain uses TRBV6-2 or TRBV6-3 and TRBJ2-7; 9 bases fit TRBD1. The CDR3 runs 15 residues. J lost 0 bases, V lost 8 bases, and 8 bases had no gene match. The germline CDR1 and CDR2 sequences are MNHEY and SVGEGT. CDR3 in amino acids: CASGTGTGISYEQYF. CDR3 DNA (partial): TGTGCCAGCGGCACCGGGACAGGGATCTCCTACGAG.

This clone occurred many times. Read coverage stops 3 residues before the CDR3 terminus; the germline J gene supplies the remainder. V gene TRBV20-1 combines with J gene TRBJ2-1; 7 bases agree with TRBD2. From germline, CDR1 is DFQATT and CDR2 SNEGSKA (reference sequence). The junction had 7 bases not matched to a gene; V was cut back by 4 bases and J by 4 bases. The CDR3 length is 14 residues. The covered CDR3 bases are TGCAGTGCTAAAGGTCTGCGGGGGTACAATGAG. It is translated as CSAKGLRGYNE. The CDR3 as a whole reads CSAKGLRGYNEQFF.

The sample holds many counts of this clone. CDR3 DNA, as far as it was read: TGTGCCAGTACTACCACGGGGGGAGCCTCCTACAATGAG. Its translation is CASTTTGGASYNE. The whole CDR3 sequence reads CASTTTGGASYNEQFF. The chain links TRBV19 to TRBJ2-1; TRBD2 matches 7 bases. From the germline J gene comes the end of the CDR3, since the read stops 3 residues before it. V lost 7 bases, J lost 0 bases, and 9 bases stayed unmatched. Germline CDR1 is LNHDA and CDR2 is SQIVND (reference sequence). The CDR3 contains 16 residues.

This clone was detected ten times or more. This chain's CDR3 is CASSSKGKPFNNEQFF. The sequenced part of the CDR3 DNA is TGTGCCAGCAGCTCCAAGGGGAAACCGTTTAATAATGAG. V is TRBV7-3 and J is TRBJ2-1; tentative D call: TRBD1 (5 bases). The read finishes 3 residues shy of the CDR3 end, and the germline J gene is used to complete it. The CDR3 sequence is 16 residues long. V was cut by 4 bases and J by 7 bases, with 20 bases left in between. Germline V gene data show CDR1 as SGHTA and CDR2 as FQGTGA.

This clone showed up many times. The CDR3 is cut off 3 residues early in the read; its end comes from the germline J gene. The chain uses TRBV7-2 and TRBJ2-7, with 8 bases fitting TRBD1. CDR3 size: 13 residues. V lost 5 bases and J lost 6; bases outside the gene matches: 6. Germline assignment: CDR1 SGHTA and CDR2 FQGNSA. CDR3 residues: CASSRTGNGEQYF. The CDR3 DNA, read in part, is TGTGCCAGCAGCCGGACAGGGAACGGCGAG.

This clone was seen many times. The read stops 3 residues short of the end of the CDR3; the missing end is completed from the germline J gene. The V and J genes are TRBV12-3 or TRBV12-4 and TRBJ2-3, with unresolved D. V shed 6 bases and J shed 2 bases, with 9 bases lying between them. The CDR3 spans 13 residues. The CDR3 spells CASRTHYTDTQYF. Partial CDR3 DNA: TGTGCCAGCAGGACCCACTACACAGATACG.

This clone was detected ten times or more. The read ends 3 residues shy of where the CDR3 ends; the end is completed using the germline J gene. The chain couples TRBV5-1 to TRBJ2-7, with D possibly being TRBD1 (6 bases). CDR1 SGHRS and CDR2 YFSETQ come from the germline V gene. The CDR3 covers 13 residues. V lost 4 bases and J 2 bases, leaving 10 bases between the germline ends. CDR3 DNA (partial): TGCGCCAGCAGCGCCGGGACACCCTACGAG. This codes for CASSAGTPYE. The whole CDR3 region reads CASSAGTPYEQYF.

Ten or more counts support this clone. CDR3 bases read: TGCAGTGCTAGAGATTTGCGGACTAGCGGGAGTTACGAG. It is translated as CSARDLRTSGSYE. The complete CDR3 reads CSARDLRTSGSYEQYF. The genes are TRBV20-1 and TRBJ2-7; 13 bases match TRBD2. The read stops 3 residues short of the end of the CDR3; the missing end is completed from the germline J gene. The CDR3 has 16 residues. The V and J ends lost 0 bases and 4 bases, in that order; junction bases with no gene match: 6. Germline loops: CDR1 DFQATT, CDR2 SNEGSKA (reference sequence).

This clone occurred many times. The read ends 3 residues early relative to the CDR3; the germline J gene fills the gap. The genes are TRBV7-3 and TRBJ2-3, with unresolved D. The CDR3 spans 12 residues. Germline loops: CDR1 SGHTA, CDR2 FQGTGA. V was shortened by 2 bases and J by 8 bases, with 8 bases between the two germline ends. This CDR3 reads CASSLGGSTQYF. The CDR3 bases that were read are TGTGCCAGCAGCTTAGGTGGTAGTACG.

About this clone: This sequence may be a read error, since a much larger clone differs from it by one base. The read terminates 3 residues before the CDR3 end, so the remaining end is supplied by the germline J gene. The chain joins TRBV7-3 to TRBJ2-1; no reliable D call. Germline CDR1 reads SGHTA; CDR2 reads FQGTGA. The CDR3 contains 13 residues. This CDR3 reads CSSSLTDLDEQFF. The DNA read from the CDR3 is TGTTCCAGCAGCTTAACTGACCTAGATGAG.

This clone has at least ten counts. The covered CDR3 bases are TGTGCCAGCAGTTGGCGGGGACCCAATGAG. It encodes CASSWRGPNE. The entire CDR3 sequence reads CASSWRGPNEQFF. J is TRBJ2-1 and V is TRBV6-2 or TRBV6-3, with D possibly TRBD2 on 6 matching bases. The read finishes 3 residues shy of the CDR3 end, and the germline J gene is used to complete it. The V and J ends lost 4 bases and 6 bases respectively, with 10 bases between them. The CDR3 consists of 13 residues. Germline V CDR1 and CDR2: MNHEY, SVGEGT.